Detailed here is one T cell receptor (beta chain). The antigen remains unidentified. The CDR3 loop spans 13 amino acids. V lost 4 bases and J lost 3, with 10 bases in between. This entry is derived from a study of OX40 agonist ivuxolimab in advanced cancers. Background on the study: Patients undergoing dose escalation presented with hepatocellular carcinoma, melanoma, renal cell or head and neck cancer. Study-level results: Some of the lowest clonal expansion was seen in partial responders at 0.1-3.0 mg/kg. Specificity for antigen went undetermined in the expanded peripheral T cells.

The cohort excluded patients with autoimmune disease history or systemic immunosuppression. Sequencing was performed with immunoSEQ multiplex PCR; in TCRdb, only in-frame clones are kept and a portion is missing. This table has about 100,000 clones, about nine tenths appearing once. The rearrangement uses TRBV23-1 and TRBJ2-7; D is possibly TRBD2 (6 bases). TRBV23-1 is flagged as an ORF with uncertain function. This TCR was sampled from an adult with an advanced solid tumor such as melanoma, head and neck, liver or kidney cancer. The specimen comprised CD4+ or CD8+ T cells sorted from blood, sampled in a trial of the OX40 agonist ivuxolimab. In nucleotides, the CDR3 is TGCGCCAGCAGTCGGGCGGGGTGCTACGAGCAGTACTTC. It yields the protein CASSRAGCYEQYF.